A single sample is the source of the 25 T cell receptor beta chains below, sequenced in a study of T cell changes during pregnancy in multiple sclerosis. TCRdb's copy holds only in-frame clones and misses some; the assay was immunoSEQ multiplex PCR. The profile shows 55,000 to 70,000 clones, nearly 90% of them singletons. This sample comprised peripheral blood, obtained in the first trimester of pregnancy. These receptors all come from a female donor with multiple sclerosis, enrolled in a pregnancy study.

The V and J genes are TRBV7-2 and TRBJ2-5; D might be TRBD2 (6 bases). This CDR3 region has 18 residues. CDR1 and CDR2 from the germline V gene are SGHTA and FQGNSA. Trimming cost V 4 bases and J 0 bases, with 21 bases left between them. This CDR3 is CASSSTFWRDGDQETQYF. The CDR3 coding sequence is TGTGCCAGCAGCTCAACCTTTTGGAGGGACGGGGACCAAGAGACCCAGTACTTC.

The CDR3 DNA is TGTGCCAGCAGCCGTATGGCCAGCGGGGGGGCTCATGAGCAGTTCTTC. It specifies CASSRMASGGAHEQFF. The chain recombines TRBV7-3 with TRBJ2-1, with 10 bases that match TRBD2. CDR3 size: 16 residues. Per the germline V gene, CDR1 is SGHTA and CDR2 is FQGTGA. V shed 5 bases, J shed 8 bases, and the junction held 12 bases outside the gene matches.

The V call is TRBV4-1, the J call TRBJ1-1; 7 bases match TRBD1. V was clipped by 3 bases and J by 1 base; unmatched bases: 8. The length of the CDR3 is 16 residues. The germline gives CDR1 MGHRA, CDR2 YSYEKL. The CDR3 loop is CASSHSSGQANTEAFF. The CDR3 bases are TGCGCCAGCAGCCACAGCAGCGGACAGGCGAACACTGAAGCTTTCTTT.

The table lists this clone with a count of one. The V and J genes are TRBV30 and TRBJ2-2, with TRBD1 identical over 9 bases. In germline, CDR1 is GTSNPN, CDR2 SVGIG (reference sequence). The length of the CDR3 is 16 residues. V gave up 2 bases and J gave up 6 bases; unmatched junction bases: 10. CDR3 coding DNA: TGTGCCTGGAGTAGGATGGGGACAGGGAAGGCCGGGGAGCTGTTTTTT. Encoded protein: CAWSRMGTGKAGELFF.

V gene TRBV6-6 combines with J gene TRBJ1-2, with 9 bases matching TRBD1. The germline CDR1 and CDR2 sequences are MNHNY and SVGAGI (reference sequence). J was trimmed by 8 bases and V by 0 bases; bases with no gene match: 4. This CDR3 region has 14 residues. CDR3 nucleotide sequence: TGTGCCAGCAGTTACTCCAGGACAGGGGAAGGCTACACCTTC. The encoded protein is CASSYSRTGEGYTF.

V usage is TRBV7-9 and J usage is TRBJ2-7; no reliable D call. Between the trimmed V and J ends, which lost 4 bases and 0 bases, there was a span of 10 bases. CDR3 length: 14 amino acids. CDR1 SEHNR and CDR2 FQNEAQ come from the germline V gene (reference sequence). CDR3 in amino acids: CASSSSAISYEQYF. CDR3 DNA sequence: TGTGCCAGCAGCTCCAGTGCCATCTCCTACGAGCAGTACTTC.

The chain recombines TRBV19 with TRBJ2-1; 14 bases align to TRBD2. Looked up from germline, CDR1 is LNHDA and CDR2 is SQIVND (reference sequence). This CDR3 has 17 residues. The ends lost 0 bases at V and 6 bases at J; junction bases unmatched: 4. The CDR3, as DNA: TGTGCCAGTAGTATAGATTCGGGACTAGCGGGAGCCAATGAGCAGTTCTTC. Translated, it gives CASSIDSGLAGANEQFF.

The rearrangement joins TRBV18 to TRBJ1-2, with D possibly being TRBD1 (5 bases). The CDR3 covers 15 residues. Trimming removed 2 bases at V and 3 bases at J, with 13 bases between. Germline V CDR1 and CDR2: KGHSH, LQKENI. The CDR3 bases are TGTGCCAGCTCACCATACCAGCAGACAGACTATGGCTACACCTTC. Its translation: CASSPYQQTDYGYTF.

This clone was observed a few times. The chain joins TRBV4-2 to TRBJ1-1; D uncertain. The V end was cut by 0 bases, the J end by 1 base, with 6 bases between. The CDR3 has 14 residues. Germline V gene data show CDR1 as LGHNA and CDR2 as YNFKEQ. The CDR3 bases are TGTGCCAGCAGCCAAGATAACTCGAACACTGAAGCTTTCTTT. The encoded protein is CASSQDNSNTEAFF.

This chain connects TRBV4-2 to TRBJ1-5, with D perhaps matching TRBD1 (5 bases). Germline V CDR1 and CDR2: LGHNA, YNFKEQ. This CDR3 has 17 amino acids. V dropped 0 bases and J dropped 5 bases, with 17 bases sitting between them. The chain's CDR3 is CASSQDAYAGGDQPQHF. As DNA, the CDR3 is TGTGCCAGCAGCCAAGATGCTTACGCAGGAGGGGATCAGCCCCAGCATTTT.

The V gene is TRBV4-2, the J gene TRBJ2-1, with 9 nucleotides matching TRBD2. The CDR3 is 18 residues long. The germline gives CDR1 LGHNA, CDR2 YNFKEQ. V dropped 0 bases and J dropped 5; count of bases not matched to a gene: 11. This chain's CDR3 is CASSQELGSRLADNEQFF. As DNA, the CDR3 is TGTGCCAGCAGCCAAGAATTAGGTTCGAGACTAGCGGACAATGAGCAGTTCTTC.

The chain couples TRBV2 to TRBJ2-2, with TRBD1 as a possible D gene (5 bases). The CDR3 length is 16 residues. Deletions cut 4 bases from V and 3 bases from J, with 15 bases between. In germline, CDR1 is SNHLY, CDR2 FYNNEI. The CDR3 sequence is CASSVFSGWDTGELFF. The DNA of the CDR3 is TGTGCCAGCAGTGTGTTCTCAGGGTGGGACACCGGGGAGCTGTTTTTT. Variable domain in full (rest from reference TRBV2 and TRBJ2-2): EPEVTQTPSHQVTQMGQEVILRCVPISNHLYFYWYRQILGQKVEFLVSFYNNEISEKSEIFDDQFSVERPDGSNFTLKIRSTKLEDSAMYFCASSVFSGWDTGELFFGEGSRLTVL.

V and J are TRBV19 and TRBJ2-7; 10 nucleotides match TRBD1. CDR1 is LNHDA, CDR2 SQIVND, per germline (reference sequence). V lost 6 bases, J lost 5 bases, and 4 bases stayed unmatched. This CDR3 is 13 amino acids long. DNA of the CDR3: TGTGCCAGTAGGCCGGGACAGGGGCACGAGCAGTACTTC. Translated: CASRPGQGHEQYF.

The chain joins TRBV7-9 to TRBJ2-7; 9 positions match TRBD2. The CDR3 totals 18 residues. With 5 bases clipped from V and 0 bases from J, the junction kept 14 bases outside the gene matches. CDR1 is SEHNR, CDR2 FQNEAQ, per germline (reference sequence). CDR3 sequence: CASSPRTESGRPSYEQYF. DNA for the CDR3: TGTGCCAGCAGCCCTAGGACCGAAAGCGGGAGGCCCTCCTACGAGCAGTACTTC.

The gene calls are TRBV2 and TRBJ2-1; 12 bases fit TRBD2. The CDR3 loop spans 14 amino acids. CDR1 is SNHLY, CDR2 FYNNEI, per germline. V shed 8 bases, J shed 3 bases, and the junction held 2 bases outside the gene matches. As DNA, the CDR3 is TGTGCCAGCCGACTAGCGGGAGTCTACAATGAGCAGTTCTTC. Protein: CASRLAGVYNEQFF.

The chain links TRBV2 to TRBJ2-7; a possible D gene is TRBD1 (8 bases). CDR1 SNHLY and CDR2 FYNNEI come from the germline V gene. Trimming shortened V by 8 bases and J by 4 bases, and 18 bases separated the two germline ends. The CDR3 length is 14 residues. The CDR3 coding sequence is TGTGCCAGCGCCGAACAGGGGGGGATTTACGAGCAGTACTTC. It is translated as CASAEQGGIYEQYF.

This sequence joins TRBV11-2 and TRBJ2-3, with 7 positions matching TRBD2. Germline lookup yields CDR1 SGHAT and CDR2 FQNNGV. The V and J ends lost 4 bases and 4 bases, in that order; junction bases with no gene match: 11. The CDR3 totals 16 residues. In DNA, the CDR3 is TGTGCCAGCAGCTCTTACGGGACTAACCTCTCAGATACGCAGTATTTT. It translates to CASSSYGTNLSDTQYF.

This chain links TRBV5-1 with TRBJ1-4; no firm D call. Per the germline V gene, CDR1 is SGHRS and CDR2 is YFSETQ. With 2 bases removed from V and 5 bases from J, the gap between germline ends came to 7 bases. The CDR3 extends over 13 amino acids. CDR3 sequence: CASSFGENEKLFF. CDR3 DNA: TGCGCCAGCAGCTTCGGGGAGAATGAAAAACTGTTTTTT.

The chain recombines TRBV29-1 with TRBJ2-6; possibly TRBD2 for D (5 bases). The CDR3 has 14 amino acids. V was trimmed by 6 bases and J by 1 base, leaving 10 bases between them. CDR1 SQVTM and CDR2 ANQGSEA come from the germline V gene. In DNA form, the CDR3 reads TGCAGCGTCAGAGGGAGATCTGGGGCCAACGTCCTGACTTTC. Translated, it gives CSVRGRSGANVLTF. The full variable domain, in which reference TRBV29-1 and TRBJ2-6 provide the parts outside the CDR3, is SAVISQKPSRDICQRGTSLTIQCQVDSQVTMMFWYRQQPGQSLTLIATANQGSEATYESGFVIDKFPISRPNLTFSTLTVSNMSPEDSSIYLCSVRGRSGANVLTFGAGSRLTVL.

J is TRBJ1-2 and V is TRBV30, with D possibly matching TRBD1 (6 bases). Germline values: CDR1 GTSNPN, CDR2 SVGIG (reference sequence). Trimming pared 7 bases from V and 4 bases from J, leaving 13 bases between. The CDR3 consists of 12 residues. The CDR3 reads CASTGGSYGYTF. The CDR3 DNA follows: TGTGCCTCTACGGGGGGCAGCTATGGCTACACCTTC.

The chain joins TRBV6-6 to TRBJ2-7; 8 bases are a match to TRBD1. Germline CDR1 and CDR2: MNHNY and SVGAGI (reference sequence). Trimming cost V 4 bases and J 9 bases; bases outside gene matches: 14. The CDR3 spans 15 residues. CDR3 coding DNA: TGTGCCAGCAGTTCCCAATCGGGACAGGCGTTCAGGCAGTACTTC. It is translated as CASSSQSGQAFRQYF.

The CDR3 here is CASSQGVSIAGRGHYEQYF. Here the CDR3 DNA reads TGTGCCAGCAGCCAAGGTGTGAGTATCGCGGGCAGGGGCCACTACGAGCAGTACTTC. V and J are TRBV14 and TRBJ2-7; D is possibly TRBD1 (6 bases). Trimming took off 1 base at V and 3 bases at J, with 25 bases between the two ends. The CDR3 extends over 19 amino acids. Per germline, CDR1 SGHDN and CDR2 FVKESK. Full variable domain (rest looked up from reference TRBV14 and TRBJ2-7): EAGVTQFPSHSVIEKGQTVTLRCDPISGHDNLYWYRRVMGKEIKFLLHFVKESKQDESGMPNNRFLAERTGGTYSTLKVQPAELEDSGVYFCASSQGVSIAGRGHYEQYFGPGTRLTVT.

V and J are TRBV7-2 and TRBJ2-1; the D gene is possibly TRBD2 (5 bases). Trimming removed 3 bases at V and 8 bases at J, with 14 bases between. The CDR3 is made up of 14 amino acids. Germline V lookup: CDR1 SGHTA, CDR2 FQGNSA. DNA of the CDR3: TGTGCCAGCAGCTTCGGACTCCCTGGCGATGAGCAGTTCTTC. Residues: CASSFGLPGDEQFF. Combining the CDR3 with reference TRBV7-2 and TRBJ2-1 gives the whole variable domain GAGVSQSPSNKVTEKGKDVELRCDPISGHTALYWYRQSLGQGLEFLIYFQGNSAPDKSGLPSDRFSAERTGGSVSTLTIQRTQQEDSAVYLCASSFGLPGDEQFFGPGTRLTVL.

The rearrangement joins TRBV30 to TRBJ2-7, with 10 nucleotides matching TRBD2. Germline V gene lookup returns CDR1 GTSNPN and CDR2 SVGIG (reference sequence). Trimming took 4 bases from V and 12 from J; bases not matched to a gene: 9. This CDR3 has 12 amino acids. Here the CDR3 DNA reads TGTGCCTGGACCCTAGCGGGAGAGGTTCGGTACTTC. The encoded protein is CAWTLAGEVRYF.

This chain links TRBV7-9 with TRBJ2-5; 8 bases map to TRBD1. With 5 bases clipped from V and 0 bases from J, the junction kept 2 bases outside the gene matches. Germline CDR1 reads SEHNR; CDR2 reads FQNEAQ (reference sequence). CDR3 size: 14 residues. The CDR3 bases are TGTGCCAGCAGCGGGGACAGGCACCAAGAGACCCAGTACTTC. It yields the protein CASSGDRHQETQYF.